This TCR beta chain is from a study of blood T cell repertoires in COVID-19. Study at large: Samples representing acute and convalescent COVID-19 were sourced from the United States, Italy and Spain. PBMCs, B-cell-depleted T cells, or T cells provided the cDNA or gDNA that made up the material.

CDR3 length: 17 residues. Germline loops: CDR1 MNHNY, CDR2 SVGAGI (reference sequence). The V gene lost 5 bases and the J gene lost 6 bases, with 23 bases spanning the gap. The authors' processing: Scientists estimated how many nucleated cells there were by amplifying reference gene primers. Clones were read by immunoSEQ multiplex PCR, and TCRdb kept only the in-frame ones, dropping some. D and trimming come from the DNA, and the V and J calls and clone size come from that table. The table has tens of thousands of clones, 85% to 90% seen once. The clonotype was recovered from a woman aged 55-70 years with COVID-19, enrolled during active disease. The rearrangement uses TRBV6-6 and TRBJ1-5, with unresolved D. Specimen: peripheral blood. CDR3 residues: CASSPSPWGGSGQPQHF. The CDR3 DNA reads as TGTGCCAGCAGTCCCTCCCCTTGGGGAGGAAGCGGTCAGCCCCAGCATTTT.